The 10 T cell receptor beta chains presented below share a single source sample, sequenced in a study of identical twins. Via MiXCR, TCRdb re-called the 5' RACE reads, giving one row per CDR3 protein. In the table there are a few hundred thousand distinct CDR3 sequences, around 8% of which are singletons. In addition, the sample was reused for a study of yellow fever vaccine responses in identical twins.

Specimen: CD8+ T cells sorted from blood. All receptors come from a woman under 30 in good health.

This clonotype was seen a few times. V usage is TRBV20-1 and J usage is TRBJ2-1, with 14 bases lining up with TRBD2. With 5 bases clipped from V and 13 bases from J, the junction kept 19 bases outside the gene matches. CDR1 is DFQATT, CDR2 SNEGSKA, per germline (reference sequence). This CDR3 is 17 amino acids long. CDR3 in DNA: TGCAGTGCTGCAAAAAGAAAACGGACTAGCGGGGGGTACTTCCAGTTCTTC. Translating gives CSAAKRKRTSGGYFQFF.

The CDR3 DNA follows: TGTGCCAGCAGTTTTACCCGGACAACTAACTATGGCTACACCTTC. It codes for CASSFTRTTNYGYTF. The chain links TRBV6-5 to TRBJ1-2, with a possible D match to TRBD1 (5 bases). V was cut by 4 bases and J by 0 bases, with 12 bases left in between. The CDR3 totals 15 residues. CDR1 and CDR2 (germline): MNHEY, SVGAGI.

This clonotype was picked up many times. DNA for the CDR3: TGTGCCAGCAGTTCGCCTGGAGGGTCCTACGAGCAGTACTTC. It encodes CASSSPGGSYEQYF. The V and J genes are TRBV6-2 or TRBV6-3 and TRBJ2-7; tentatively, D is TRBD2 (6 bases). Germline V gene data show CDR1 as MNHEY and CDR2 as SVGEGT. This CDR3 is built from 14 residues. The germline V and J ends were trimmed by 4 bases and 1 base, with 11 bases remaining between them.

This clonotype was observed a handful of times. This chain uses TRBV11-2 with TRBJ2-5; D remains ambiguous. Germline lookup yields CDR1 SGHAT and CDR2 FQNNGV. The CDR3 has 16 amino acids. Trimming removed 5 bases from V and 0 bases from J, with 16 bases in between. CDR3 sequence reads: CASSPLGRRYQETQYF. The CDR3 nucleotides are TGTGCCAGCAGCCCTCTGGGTAGGCGGTACCAAGAGACCCAGTACTTC.

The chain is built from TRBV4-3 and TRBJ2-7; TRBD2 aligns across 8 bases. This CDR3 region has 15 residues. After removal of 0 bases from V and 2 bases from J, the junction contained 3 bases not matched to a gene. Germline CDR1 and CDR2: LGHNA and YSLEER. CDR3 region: CASSQDREGAYEQYF. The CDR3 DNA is TGCGCCAGCAGCCAAGATCGGGAGGGGGCCTACGAGCAGTACTTC.

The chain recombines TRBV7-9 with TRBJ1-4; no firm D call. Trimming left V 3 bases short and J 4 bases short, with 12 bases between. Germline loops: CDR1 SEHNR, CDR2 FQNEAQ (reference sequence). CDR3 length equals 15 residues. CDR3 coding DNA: TGTGCCAGCAGCTTCTTCTCAGTGGGTAATGAAAAACTGTTTTTT. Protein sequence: CASSFFSVGNEKLFF. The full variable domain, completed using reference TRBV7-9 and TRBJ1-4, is DTGVSQNPRHKITKRGQNVTFRCDPISEHNRLYWYRQTLGQGPEFLTYFQNEAQLEKSRLLSDRFSAERPKGSFSTLEIQRTEQGDSAMYLCASSFFSVGNEKLFFGSGTQLSVL.

The DNA of the CDR3 is TGTGCCAGCAGCTTAGAATTCAGGCCCCAAGAGACCCAGTACTTC. This gives the protein CASSLEFRPQETQYF. J is TRBJ2-5 and V is TRBV11-2; D ambiguous. V was clipped by 0 bases and J by 1 base, with 9 bases between them. Looked up from germline, CDR1 is SGHAT and CDR2 is FQNNGV. This CDR3 has 15 amino acids.

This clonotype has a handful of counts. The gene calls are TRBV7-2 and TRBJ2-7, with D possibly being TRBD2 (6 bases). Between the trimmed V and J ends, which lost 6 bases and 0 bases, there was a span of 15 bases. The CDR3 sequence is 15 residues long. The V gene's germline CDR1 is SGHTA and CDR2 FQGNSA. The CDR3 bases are TGTGCCAGCAGTCCACCGGGAGCTAGCTCCTACGAGCAGTACTTC. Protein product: CASSPPGASSYEQYF.

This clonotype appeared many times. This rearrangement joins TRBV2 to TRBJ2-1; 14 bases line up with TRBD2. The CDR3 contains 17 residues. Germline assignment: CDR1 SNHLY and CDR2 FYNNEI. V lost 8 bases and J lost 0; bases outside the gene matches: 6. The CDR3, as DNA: TGTGCCAGCGCTGGCGGGACTAGCGGGAGCTCCTACAATGAGCAGTTCTTC. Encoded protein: CASAGGTSGSSYNEQFF.

CDR3 DNA sequence: TGTGCCAGCAGTTTACGGCCGGGATATTACGAGCAGTACTTC. This gives the protein CASSLRPGYYEQYF. The chain carries TRBV28 and TRBJ2-7, with D tentatively TRBD2 (5 bases). The CDR3 consists of 14 residues. The ends were cut back, 2 bases at V and 4 bases at J, with 12 bases in the middle. The germline CDR1 and CDR2 sequences are MDHEN and SYDVKM.